The present T cell receptor (beta chain) was sequenced within a study of blood T cell repertoires in COVID-19. Trimming removed 3 bases from V and 4 bases from J, with 10 bases in between. The CDR3 contains 15 residues. From germline, CDR1 is MNHEY and CDR2 SVGEGT. Here immunoSEQ multiplex PCR was the method, and the copy in TCRdb shows in-frame clones only, minus some. Of about 280,000 clones listed, under 95% are singletons. This sequence originates from a man in his forties or fifties who had been exposed to COVID-19. Sequences were obtained from PBMCs or T cells enriched from blood (not recorded which). This chain connects TRBV6-2 or TRBV6-3 to TRBJ2-6; TRBD1 might be the D (6 bases). CDR3 nucleotides: TGTGCCAGCAGTTATCAGGGGTCAGGGGCCAACGTCCTGACTTTC. It is translated as CASSYQGSGANVLTF.